The next 8 T cell receptor beta chains were all read from a single sample in a study of T cells in Graves' hyperthyroidism and ophthalmopathy (dated by TCRdb to the late 2010s). Library method: multiplex PCR. TCRdb shows the sequencer as Illumina HiSeq 2000. The TCR beta CDR3 regions were amplified from RNA transcripts. The TCR CDR3 was subjected to a first round of RT-PCR using the HTBI primer set and the Qiagen OneStep RT-PCR kit. Using fastp at Q25 and MiXCR, TCRdb reprocessed the public reads and kept productive beta chains. Identical CDR3 proteins give one entry, which carries the most common genes and DNA. The sample table records hundreds of thousands of distinct CDR3 sequences; 40% to 55% of these occur just once. The ten largest clones capture about 8.2% of the sample. Sequencing used peripheral blood or thyroid tissue (not recorded which). The receptors originated from a woman aged 18-29 years with Graves' hyperthyroidism. Donor details come from another sample of the same person, matched by shared clones.

The V gene is TRBV10-1, the J gene TRBJ1-1; D unclear. The CDR3 consists of 14 residues. The V gene lost 6 bases and the J gene lost 1 base, with 12 bases spanning the gap. Germline assignment: CDR1 WNHNN and CDR2 SYGVQD (reference sequence). CDR3 nucleotides: TGCGCCAGCAGCTTGGAATTGGAGAACACTGAAGCTTTCTTT. This encodes CASSLELENTEAFF.

Notes on this clonotype: The junction departs from germline at one end; a sequencing error may be responsible. V gene TRBV5-1 combines with J gene TRBJ1-5; TRBD1 is a possible D gene (5 bases). Germline lookup yields CDR1 SGHRS and CDR2 YFSETQ. CDR3 length: 14 amino acids. CDR3 in amino acids: CASSLEAGNQAQHF. The DNA for the CDR3 is TGCGCCAGCAGCTTGGAGGCAGGGAATCAGGCCCAGCATTTT.

V is TRBV10-3 and J is TRBJ1-1; weak D call: TRBD1 (6 bases). V was shortened by 6 bases and J by 2 bases, with 16 bases between the two germline ends. The CDR3 contains 15 residues. Germline V CDR1 and CDR2: ENHRY, SYGVKD. The CDR3 here is CAISLRDTRNTEAFF. CDR3 in DNA: TGTGCCATCAGCCTCCGGGACACTCGAAACACTGAAGCTTTCTTT.

This clonotype was observed a few times. This chain connects TRBV19 to TRBJ1-5, with a possible D match to TRBD1 (6 bases). The V and J ends lost 1 base and 4 bases respectively, with 14 bases between them. The CDR3 length is 16 residues. CDR1 and CDR2 (germline): LNHDA, SQIVND (reference sequence). CDR3 sequence: CASSIVGDTPNQPQHF. CDR3 DNA sequence: TGTGCCAGTAGTATAGTCGGGGACACGCCGAATCAGCCCCAGCATTTT.

This clonotype has ten or more counts. The chain employs TRBV29-1 and TRBJ2-5; D possibly corresponds to TRBD2 (6 bases). V was clipped by 2 bases and J by 0 bases, with 10 bases between them. The V gene's germline CDR1 is SQVTM and CDR2 ANQGSEA. CDR3 size: 14 residues. The CDR3 DNA reads as TGCAGCGTTGAAAGCGGGTGGTACCAAGAGACCCAGTACTTC. Its translation: CSVESGWYQETQYF.

A remark on this clonotype: Sequence at one end of the junction differs from germline and may be a read error. J is TRBJ2-7 and V is TRBV7-8; TRBD2 matches at 10 bases. Germline V gene data show CDR1 as SGHVS and CDR2 as FQNEAQ. This CDR3 is 16 amino acids long. CDR3 region: CASSQGGTSGNYEQYF. CDR3 sequence (DNA): TGCGCCAGCAGCCAAGGGGGCACTAGCGGGAACTACGAGCAGTACTTC.

This rearrangement joins TRBV14 to TRBJ2-7, with 7 bases that match TRBD1. Germline V gene lookup returns CDR1 SGHDN and CDR2 FVKESK. V was pared by 0 bases and J by 2 bases, with 4 bases of the junction left unmatched. There are 15 residues in the CDR3. This CDR3 is CASSQEYRGAYEQYF. DNA for the CDR3: TGTGCCAGCAGCCAAGAGTACAGGGGAGCCTACGAGCAGTACTTC.

This clonotype was counted between two and nine times. This chain connects TRBV12-3 or TRBV12-4 to TRBJ2-5, with 10 bases identical to TRBD1. The CDR3 is 15 residues long. With V trimmed by 3 bases and J by 7 bases, 8 bases remained unmatched. The CDR3 loop is CASSFTGTGVGTQYF. The CDR3 nucleotides are TGTGCCAGCAGTTTTACCGGGACAGGGGTCGGGACCCAGTACTTC.